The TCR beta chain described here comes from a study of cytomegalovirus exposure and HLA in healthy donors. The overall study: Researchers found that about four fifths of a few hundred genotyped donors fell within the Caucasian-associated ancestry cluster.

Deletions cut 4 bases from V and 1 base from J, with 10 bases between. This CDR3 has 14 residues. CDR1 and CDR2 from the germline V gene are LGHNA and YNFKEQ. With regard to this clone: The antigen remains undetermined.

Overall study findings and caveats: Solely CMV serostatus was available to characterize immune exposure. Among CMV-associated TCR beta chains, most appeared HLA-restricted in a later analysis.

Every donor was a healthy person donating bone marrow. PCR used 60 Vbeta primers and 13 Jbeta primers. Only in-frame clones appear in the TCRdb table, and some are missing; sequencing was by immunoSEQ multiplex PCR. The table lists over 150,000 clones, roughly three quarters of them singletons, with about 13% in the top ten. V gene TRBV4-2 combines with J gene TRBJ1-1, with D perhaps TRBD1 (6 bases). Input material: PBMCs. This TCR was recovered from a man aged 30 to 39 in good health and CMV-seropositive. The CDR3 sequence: CASSPDRWNTEAFF. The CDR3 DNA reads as TGTGCCAGCAGCCCCGACAGGTGGAACACTGAAGCTTTCTTT.